This is a list of T cell receptor beta chains from one sample in a study of OX40 agonist ivuxolimab in advanced cancers. TCRdb keeps only in-frame clones here, not all; method: immunoSEQ multiplex PCR. In the table there are 75,000 or so clones, about four fifths of which are singletons. The sample in question was CD4+ or CD8+ T cells sorted from blood, obtained in a trial of the OX40 agonist ivuxolimab. These receptor sequences come from an adult with an advanced solid tumor such as melanoma, head and neck, liver or kidney cancer. Each CDR3 is given with its conserved first and last residue. Fields, in order: clone size, D gene, V gene, J gene, CDR3 protein, CDR3 DNA. A D gene is named only where the DNA matches it firmly. The size of a clone is reported for some rows only, either as once, few or many, or as a class for expanded clones.

abundance: once; d_gene: TRBD1; v_gene: TRBV2; j_gene: TRBJ1-4; CDR3aa: CASGQVNNEKLFF; CDR3nt: TGTGCCAGCGGACAGGTCAATAATGAAAAACTGTTTTTT
abundance: -; d_gene: -; v_gene: TRBV7-2; j_gene: TRBJ2-1; CDR3aa: CASSLYPGGYEQFF; CDR3nt: TGTGCCAGCAGCTTATATCCAGGCGGCTATGAGCAGTTCTTC
abundance: -; d_gene: -; v_gene: TRBV9; j_gene: TRBJ2-5; CDR3aa: CASSPLGILETQYF; CDR3nt: TGTGCCAGCAGCCCCTTAGGAATCTTAGAGACCCAGTACTTC
abundance: -; d_gene: TRBD1; v_gene: TRBV6-6; j_gene: TRBJ2-7; CDR3aa: CASSYPTGGRTYEQYF; CDR3nt: TGTGCCAGCAGTTACCCGACAGGGGGCCGCACCTACGAGCAGTACTTC
abundance: once; d_gene: -; v_gene: TRBV6-5; j_gene: TRBJ2-5; CDR3aa: CASSSTGGLKTQYF; CDR3nt: TGTGCCAGCAGTTCGACGGGGGGCCTGAAGACCCAGTACTTC
abundance: -; d_gene: -; v_gene: TRBV15; j_gene: TRBJ2-1; CDR3aa: CATSPGGSSYNEQFF; CDR3nt: TGTGCCACCAGCCCTGGGGGGAGCTCCTACAATGAGCAGTTCTTC
abundance: -; d_gene: -; v_gene: TRBV5-1; j_gene: TRBJ2-3; CDR3aa: CASSLGYSTDTQYF; CDR3nt: TGCGCCAGCAGCTTGGGGTATAGTACAGATACGCAGTATTTT
abundance: -; d_gene: -; v_gene: TRBV15; j_gene: TRBJ2-5; CDR3aa: CATSREWGASKETQYF; CDR3nt: TGTGCCACCAGCAGAGAGTGGGGCGCTAGTAAGGAGACCCAGTACTTC
abundance: -; d_gene: -; v_gene: TRBV28; j_gene: TRBJ2-7; CDR3aa: CASSHGPQYF; CDR3nt: TGTGCCAGCAGCCATGGACCTCAGTACTTC
abundance: -; d_gene: -; v_gene: TRBV2; j_gene: TRBJ2-5; CDR3aa: CASMTPFRGIKQYF; CDR3nt: TGTGCCAGCATGACCCCGTTTCGAGGGATTAAGCAGTACTTC
abundance: -; d_gene: -; v_gene: TRBV5-1; j_gene: TRBJ1-1; CDR3aa: CASSFLWNTEAFF; CDR3nt: TGCGCCAGCAGCTTCCTGTGGAACACTGAAGCTTTCTTT
abundance: once; d_gene: -; v_gene: TRBV29-1; j_gene: TRBJ1-1; CDR3aa: CSVEDGRGAFF; CDR3nt: TGCAGCGTTGAAGATGGTAGGGGAGCTTTCTTT
abundance: -; d_gene: -; v_gene: TRBV5-4; j_gene: TRBJ1-1; CDR3aa: CASSYMTGRYNTEAFF; CDR3nt: TGTGCCAGCAGTTACATGACAGGCCGCTACAACACTGAAGCTTTCTTT
abundance: -; d_gene: -; v_gene: TRBV15; j_gene: TRBJ1-3; CDR3aa: CATSRDLQSSSGNTIYF; CDR3nt: TGTGCCACCAGCAGAGATCTGCAGAGTAGCTCTGGAAACACCATATATTTT
abundance: -; d_gene: -; v_gene: TRBV30; j_gene: TRBJ2-7; CDR3aa: CAWSGRQGFYEQYF; CDR3nt: TGTGCCTGGAGTGGTAGGCAGGGTTTTTACGAGCAGTACTTC
abundance: -; d_gene: TRBD1; v_gene: TRBV4-1; j_gene: TRBJ1-1; CDR3aa: CASSPFEGQGPNTEAFF; CDR3nt: TGCGCCAGCAGCCCATTCGAGGGACAGGGACCGAACACTGAAGCTTTCTTT
abundance: -; d_gene: TRBD1; v_gene: TRBV7-8; j_gene: TRBJ1-1; CDR3aa: CASSFQDRASEAFF; CDR3nt: TGTGCCAGCAGCTTCCAGGACAGGGCCAGTGAAGCTTTCTTT
abundance: -; d_gene: TRBD1; v_gene: TRBV6-5; j_gene: TRBJ1-2; CDR3aa: CASSGTGPYGYTF; CDR3nt: TGTGCCAGCAGTGGGACAGGGCCCTATGGCTACACCTTC
abundance: -; d_gene: TRBD2; v_gene: TRBV2; j_gene: TRBJ2-7; CDR3aa: CASSSQGLSYEQYF; CDR3nt: TGTGCCAGCAGTTCCCAGGGACTATCCTACGAGCAGTACTTC
abundance: -; d_gene: -; v_gene: TRBV7-8; j_gene: TRBJ1-6; CDR3aa: CASSLGTEYYSPLHF; CDR3nt: TGTGCCAGCAGCTTGGGGACGGAATATTATTCACCCCTCCACTTT
abundance: -; d_gene: -; v_gene: TRBV7-3; j_gene: TRBJ2-2; CDR3aa: CASSLTGAVTGELFF; CDR3nt: TGTGCCAGCAGCTTAACCGGGGCAGTGACCGGGGAGCTGTTTTTT
abundance: -; d_gene: -; v_gene: TRBV7-2; j_gene: TRBJ2-1; CDR3aa: CASSGGISSYNEQFF; CDR3nt: TGTGCCAGCAGCGGGGGGATAAGCTCCTACAATGAGCAGTTCTTC
abundance: -; d_gene: -; v_gene: TRBV7-9; j_gene: TRBJ2-3; CDR3aa: CASSLVSEFTDTQYF; CDR3nt: TGTGCCAGCAGCTTAGTGTCGGAATTCACAGATACGCAGTATTTT
abundance: -; d_gene: -; v_gene: TRBV5-4; j_gene: TRBJ2-7; CDR3aa: CASSRRRDATYEQYF; CDR3nt: TGTGCCAGCAGCCGAAGGCGGGACGCCACCTACGAGCAGTACTTC
abundance: -; d_gene: -; v_gene: TRBV7-2; j_gene: TRBJ2-5; CDR3aa: CASSSSGLQQETQYF; CDR3nt: TGTGCCAGCAGCTCGTCGGGACTTCAGCAAGAGACCCAGTACTTC
abundance: few; d_gene: -; v_gene: TRBV7-9; j_gene: TRBJ1-5; CDR3aa: CASSSFGNQPQHF; CDR3nt: TGTGCCAGCAGCTCATTTGGCAATCAGCCCCAGCATTTT
abundance: -; d_gene: -; v_gene: TRBV7-9; j_gene: TRBJ2-5; CDR3aa: CASSPSRDQETQYF; CDR3nt: TGTGCCAGCAGCCCCTCGAGGGACCAAGAGACCCAGTACTTC
abundance: -; d_gene: TRBD1; v_gene: TRBV5-8; j_gene: TRBJ2-3; CDR3aa: CASSTGMDRGTDTQYF; CDR3nt: TGTGCCAGCAGTACCGGCATGGACAGGGGGACAGATACGCAGTATTTT
abundance: -; d_gene: -; v_gene: TRBV5-6; j_gene: TRBJ1-5; CDR3aa: CASSLGGSYSNQPQHF; CDR3nt: TGTGCCAGCAGCCTCGGGGGTTCCTATAGCAATCAGCCCCAGCATTTT